Shown below are 4 T cell receptor beta chains from a single sample sequenced in a study of T cell repertoires in cytomegalovirus infection. Using its own MiXCR run on the reads, TCRdb lists one record per CDR3 protein. The sample carries around 320,000 distinct CDR3 sequences, 9.5% recorded once. The sequencing input was PBMCs. These receptors came from a human donor in good health (CMV status not recorded). Some clones in this sample may be carry-over from other donors' samples.

This clonotype has ten or more counts. The V and J genes are TRBV27 and TRBJ1-1; D unresolved. This CDR3 is built from 15 residues. The V gene's germline CDR1 is MNHEY and CDR2 SMNVEV (reference sequence). V was shortened by 1 base and J by 2 bases, with 11 bases between the two germline ends. Written as DNA, the CDR3 is TGTGCCAGCAGTTTATTTCCGGCGGCTAACACTGAAGCTTTCTTT. Its translation is CASSLFPAANTEAFF.

This clonotype was counted many times. The rearrangement joins TRBV7-2 to TRBJ2-6, with D perhaps TRBD1 (6 bases). Looked up from germline, CDR1 is SGHTA and CDR2 is FQGNSA. This CDR3 has 16 residues. V gave up 7 bases and J gave up 1 base, with 14 bases separating them. CDR3 nucleotides: TGTGCCAGCACCAGAGACGGGACATCTGGGGCCAACGTCCTGACTTTC. Its protein is CASTRDGTSGANVLTF.

This clonotype was found a few times. V and J are TRBV2 and TRBJ2-7; D is undetermined. This CDR3 comprises 14 residues. V shed 2 bases and J shed 2 bases, with 10 bases lying between them. Germline lookup yields CDR1 SNHLY and CDR2 FYNNEI. The CDR3 DNA is TGTGCCAGCAGTGAACAAGCAGGACCCTACGAGCAGTACTTC. Its protein is CASSEQAGPYEQYF.

The V call is TRBV27, the J call TRBJ2-5, with 12 nucleotides matching TRBD2. The V gene's germline CDR1 is MNHEY and CDR2 SMNVEV (reference sequence). The length of the CDR3 is 14 residues. V trimming: 6 bases; J trimming: 3 bases; junction bases outside the gene matches: 2. CDR3 sequence reads: CASSGLAGKETQYF. The CDR3 nucleotides read TGTGCCAGCAGCGGACTAGCGGGGAAAGAGACCCAGTACTTC.